The next 29 T cell receptor beta chains were all read from a single sample in a study of blood T cell repertoires in COVID-19. Measured with immunoSEQ multiplex PCR; TCRdb has only the in-frame clones, and not every one. Of some 200,000 clones in the sample, 70% to 90% were seen once. Sequenced: peripheral blood. The receptors come from a woman in her 50s with acute or convalescent COVID-19.

This chain uses TRBV3-1 (or the pseudogene TRBV3-2) with TRBJ2-7, with TRBD1 matching 10 bases. The CDR3 has 14 residues. Trimming took 4 bases from V and 5 from J; bases not matched to a gene: 5. Germline V CDR1 and CDR2: LGHDT, YNNKEL (reference sequence). The CDR3 protein is CASSPTGGVDEQYF. The DNA for the CDR3 is TGTGCCAGCAGCCCGACAGGGGGCGTCGACGAGCAGTACTTC.

This clone was detected once. The CDR3 sequence: CASSPFFPGADTGELFF. Written as DNA, the CDR3 is TGTGCCAGCTCACCCTTTTTCCCGGGTGCGGACACCGGGGAGCTGTTTTTT. The chain employs TRBV18 and TRBJ2-2; D gene unclear. CDR3 length: 17 residues. V was shortened by 3 bases and J by 3 bases, with 17 bases between the two germline ends. Germline assignment: CDR1 KGHSH and CDR2 LQKENI. The full variable domain, completed using reference TRBV18 and TRBJ2-2, is NAGVMQNPRHLVRRRGQEARLRCSPMKGHSHVYWYRQLPEEGLKFMVYLQKENIIDESGMPKERFSAEFPKEGPSILRIQQVVRGDSAAYFCASSPFFPGADTGELFFGEGSRLTVL.

The rearrangement links TRBV6-6 to TRBJ1-5; 7 nucleotides match TRBD1. The germline CDR1 and CDR2 sequences are MNHNY and SVGAGI (reference sequence). There are 17 residues in the CDR3. J gave up 6 bases and V 5 bases, and 16 bases lay outside the gene matches. The CDR3 sequence is CASSPYPSTGLIQPQHF. DNA for the CDR3: TGTGCCAGCAGTCCCTACCCCTCGACAGGGCTAATTCAGCCCCAGCATTTT.

The chain has TRBV5-1 and TRBJ1-4; D possibly corresponds to TRBD1 (5 bases). This CDR3 spans 14 amino acids. Per the germline V gene, CDR1 is SGHRS and CDR2 is YFSETQ. The V gene lost 6 bases and the J gene lost 5 bases, with 14 bases spanning the gap. CDR3 nucleotides: TGCGCCAGCACCCTAACAGGTGCCAATGAAAAACTGTTTTTT. It encodes CASTLTGANEKLFF.

The V gene is TRBV10-1, the J gene TRBJ2-1; possibly TRBD2 for D (6 bases). Germline values: CDR1 WNHNN, CDR2 SYGVQD (reference sequence). This CDR3 comprises 16 residues. Trimming took 3 bases from V and 0 from J, leaving 12 bases between them. The CDR3 loop is CASSDLAESSYNEQFF. CDR3 sequence (DNA): TGCGCCAGCAGTGATTTAGCGGAGAGCTCCTACAATGAGCAGTTCTTC.

The J gene is TRBJ2-7, the V gene TRBV4-3, with D possibly matching TRBD1 (6 bases). The CDR3 consists of 14 residues. Germline V gene lookup returns CDR1 LGHNA and CDR2 YSLEER. The ends were cut back, 2 bases at V and 0 bases at J, with 8 bases in the middle. The chain's CDR3 is CASSQSRGSYEQYF. As DNA, the CDR3 is TGCGCCAGCAGCCAAAGCAGGGGCTCCTACGAGCAGTACTTC.

The chain carries TRBV9 and TRBJ2-1; 14 nucleotides agree with TRBD2. V lost 4 bases and J lost 8; bases outside the gene matches: 8. CDR3 size: 16 residues. Germline V gene data show CDR1 as SGDLS and CDR2 as YYNGEE. Here the CDR3 DNA reads TGTGCCAGCAGCACGCGGACTAGCGGGAGGAACGATGAGCAGTTCTTC. This encodes CASSTRTSGRNDEQFF. Together with reference TRBV9 and TRBJ2-1, the CDR3 gives the full variable domain: DSGVTQTPKHLITATGQRVTLRCSPRSGDLSVYWYQQSLDQGLQFLIQYYNGEERAKGNILERFSAQQFPDLHSELNLSSLELGDSALYFCASSTRTSGRNDEQFFGPGTRLTVL.

The rearrangement links TRBV7-8 to TRBJ1-2; 8 nucleotides match TRBD1. This CDR3 is 14 amino acids long. Germline lookup yields CDR1 SGHVS and CDR2 FQNEAQ. Germline trimming cut 5 bases from V and 6 bases from J; bases unmatched to any gene: 8. Here the CDR3 reads CASSPQPDRDGYTF. The CDR3 DNA follows: TGTGCCAGCAGCCCCCAGCCGGACAGGGATGGCTACACCTTC.

The chain is built from TRBV11-3 and TRBJ1-1; no firm D call. This CDR3 has 14 amino acids. CDR1 SGHNT and CDR2 YENEEA come from the germline V gene. Trimming took 2 bases from V and 1 from J, leaving 8 bases between them. The CDR3 DNA sequence: TGTGCCAGCAGCTTAATTTTCGGGAACACTGAAGCTTTCTTT. As protein: CASSLIFGNTEAFF.

This chain links TRBV15 with TRBJ2-3; possible D gene TRBD2, 6 bases. Trimming cost V 7 bases and J 0 bases, with 11 bases left between them. This CDR3 contains 14 residues. Germline V gene lookup returns CDR1 LNHNV and CDR2 YYDKDF (reference sequence). CDR3 region: CATNDGTSTDTQYF. CDR3 DNA sequence: TGTGCCACCAATGACGGGACTAGCACAGATACGCAGTATTTT.

V and J are TRBV24-1 and TRBJ1-4; a weak D match, TRBD1 (5 bases). Germline V gene data show CDR1 as KGHDR and CDR2 as SFDVKD. The V and J ends lost 3 bases and 6 bases respectively, with 22 bases between them. This CDR3 comprises 18 residues. CDR3 sequence: CATSDTRARSGLDEKLFF. The CDR3 nucleotides read TGTGCCACCAGTGATACCAGGGCTCGGAGTGGATTGGATGAAAAACTGTTTTTT.

This sequence joins TRBV13 and TRBJ2-7; 7 bases align to TRBD2. V shed 4 bases, J shed 4 bases, and the junction held 10 bases outside the gene matches. The CDR3 is 15 residues long. CDR1 PRHDT and CDR2 FYEKMQ come from the germline V gene (reference sequence). The CDR3: CASSSRREAGYEQYF. In DNA form, the CDR3 reads TGTGCCAGCAGCTCTCGACGGGAGGCCGGTTACGAGCAGTACTTC. Looking up the rest from reference TRBV13 and TRBJ2-7 gives the full variable domain: AAGVIQSPRHLIKEKRETATLKCYPIPRHDTVYWYQQGPGQDPQFLISFYEKMQSDKGSIPDRFSAQQFSDYHSELNMSSLELGDSALYFCASSSRREAGYEQYFGPGTRLTVT.

The V gene is TRBV19, the J gene TRBJ1-2, with D possibly being TRBD1 (5 bases). The germline V and J ends were trimmed by 3 bases and 4 bases, with 9 bases remaining between them. The germline gives CDR1 LNHDA, CDR2 SQIVND (reference sequence). This CDR3 is 13 amino acids long. The CDR3 loop reads CASSIGGFYGYTF. The DNA for the CDR3 is TGTGCCAGTAGTATCGGGGGGTTCTATGGCTACACCTTC.

V gene TRBV2 combines with J gene TRBJ2-2; the match to TRBD2 covers 9 bases. Germline trimming cut 5 bases from V and 4 bases from J; bases unmatched to any gene: 8. CDR3 size: 16 residues. CDR1 SNHLY and CDR2 FYNNEI come from the germline V gene. The CDR3 loop reads CASSITSGSFTGELFF. CDR3 sequence (DNA): TGTGCCAGCAGTATTACTAGCGGGTCCTTCACCGGGGAGCTGTTTTTT.

This clone was observed a few times. The rearrangement joins TRBV9 to TRBJ2-3, with 14 bases fitting TRBD2. The germline CDR1 and CDR2 sequences are SGDLS and YYNGEE. This CDR3 is 16 amino acids long. V trimming: 4 bases; J trimming: 8 bases; junction bases outside the gene matches: 9. The DNA for the CDR3 is TGTGCCAGCAGCCCACCGGGACTAGCGGGAGCGGGTACGCAGTATTTT. As protein: CASSPPGLAGAGTQYF.

The chain recombines TRBV18 with TRBJ2-5, with 7 bases fitting TRBD2. With 2 bases clipped from V and 2 bases from J, the junction kept 2 bases outside the gene matches. There are 14 residues in the CDR3. In germline, CDR1 is KGHSH, CDR2 LQKENI. As DNA, the CDR3 is TGTGCCAGCTCACCAGGACTAGAGCAAGAGACCCAGTACTTC. It encodes CASSPGLEQETQYF.

The CDR3 protein is CASLPGQGYTGELFF. The CDR3 bases are TGTGCCAGCTTACCGGGACAGGGGTACACCGGGGAGCTGTTTTTT. The chain recombines TRBV18 with TRBJ2-2; 10 bases agree with TRBD1. The germline V gene has CDR1 KGHSH and CDR2 LQKENI. The V gene end was trimmed by 7 bases and the J gene end by 3 bases; junction bases not matched to a gene: 5. The CDR3 loop spans 15 amino acids.

The count of this clone is one. The V call is TRBV10-3, the J call TRBJ1-2; D not resolved. The CDR3 totals 13 residues. The germline V and J ends were trimmed by 3 bases and 4 bases, with 9 bases remaining between them. Germline-derived CDR1 and CDR2 are ENHRY and SYGVKD. The CDR3 here is CAISDRGGYGYTF. CDR3 coding DNA: TGTGCCATCAGTGATCGGGGAGGCTATGGCTACACCTTC.

The chain uses TRBV2 and TRBJ2-2; 7 nucleotides agree with TRBD2. This CDR3 is built from 16 residues. Germline trimming cut 4 bases from V and 0 bases from J; bases unmatched to any gene: 5. The germline V gene has CDR1 SNHLY and CDR2 FYNNEI. The CDR3 region is CASSGTLAANTGELFF. In nucleotides, the CDR3 is TGTGCCAGCAGTGGGACGCTAGCGGCGAACACCGGGGAGCTGTTTTTT.

The V and J genes are TRBV7-2 and TRBJ2-5, with a weak D call TRBD2 (5 bases). There are 15 residues in the CDR3. Germline lookup yields CDR1 SGHTA and CDR2 FQGNSA. Trimming took off 3 bases at V and 2 bases at J, with 13 bases between the two ends. The CDR3 loop is CASSLTQRTQETQYF. CDR3 coding DNA: TGTGCCAGCAGCTTGACCCAAAGGACTCAAGAGACCCAGTACTTC.

The chain combines TRBV7-8 with TRBJ2-1; D remains unclear. There are 15 residues in the CDR3. Germline V lookup: CDR1 SGHVS, CDR2 FQNEAQ. V was clipped by 5 bases and J by 10 bases, with 21 bases between them. This CDR3 reads CASSRYSALGGEQFF. CDR3 DNA sequence: TGTGCCAGCAGCAGATACAGTGCCTTGGGTGGGGAGCAGTTCTTC.

The chain links TRBV15 to TRBJ1-2; D unclear. CDR1 is LNHNV, CDR2 YYDKDF, per germline (reference sequence). V was clipped by 0 bases and J by 4 bases, with 9 bases between them. This CDR3 has 14 residues. CDR3 DNA: TGTGCCACCAGCAGAGAGAGGGTCCCCTATGGCTACACCTTC. Translated: CATSRERVPYGYTF.

This chain joins TRBV2 and TRBJ2-5; tentatively, D is TRBD2 (5 bases). Per germline, CDR1 SNHLY and CDR2 FYNNEI. V was trimmed by 8 bases and J by 2 bases, leaving 15 bases between them. This CDR3 comprises 14 residues. DNA of the CDR3: TGTGCCAGCGCCCCGATTAGCGAACAAGAGACCCAGTACTTC. It yields the protein CASAPISEQETQYF.

Note on this clone: Additional DNA sequences in this sample encode the identical CDR3. The rearrangement uses TRBV18 and TRBJ1-5; TRBD1 agrees at 11 bases. This CDR3 has 14 residues. V lost 3 bases and J lost 5; bases outside the gene matches: 0. The germline V gene has CDR1 KGHSH and CDR2 LQKENI. CDR3 protein: CASSPGQGDQPQHF. CDR3 sequence (DNA): TGTGCCAGCTCACCGGGACAGGGGGATCAGCCCCAGCATTTT.

This chain uses TRBV2 with TRBJ2-3; D is unresolved. CDR1 is SNHLY and CDR2 is FYNNEI in the germline V gene. The CDR3 runs 13 residues. With 3 bases removed from V and 4 bases from J, the gap between germline ends came to 8 bases. CDR3 DNA sequence: TGTGCCAGCAGTGATGGTCGGGCAGATACGCAGTATTTT. Translated, it gives CASSDGRADTQYF.

The chain employs TRBV5-4 and TRBJ2-7; D perhaps matches TRBD2 (6 bases). This CDR3 is 15 amino acids long. Germline V lookup: CDR1 SGHNT, CDR2 YYREEE (reference sequence). V was pared by 3 bases and J by 0 bases, with 13 bases between. The CDR3 DNA sequence: TGTGCCAGCAGCTCCGGGACTTCGAGCTCCTACGAGCAGTACTTC. It is translated as CASSSGTSSSYEQYF.

The chain combines TRBV18 with TRBJ1-4, with 8 bases identical to TRBD1. Germline CDR1 reads KGHSH; CDR2 reads LQKENI. V was clipped by 0 bases and J by 8 bases; unmatched bases: 5. The CDR3 extends over 15 amino acids. The CDR3 spells CASSPPGAGGEKLFF. CDR3 bases: TGTGCCAGCTCACCACCTGGCGCAGGGGGCGAAAAACTGTTTTTT.

The chain uses TRBV19 and TRBJ1-6; possibly TRBD1 for D (5 bases). The CDR3 length is 14 residues. The germline gives CDR1 LNHDA, CDR2 SQIVND (reference sequence). Trimming removed 7 bases at V and 7 bases at J, with 14 bases between. This chain's CDR3 is CASKETVKNSPLHF. The CDR3 bases are TGTGCCAGTAAGGAGACAGTGAAGAATTCACCCCTCCACTTT.

V usage is TRBV7-2 and J usage is TRBJ2-7, with D unclear. V lost 6 bases and J lost 2, with 17 bases in between. CDR3 length: 15 residues. Germline V gene sequence: CDR1 SGHTA, CDR2 FQGNSA. The CDR3 nucleotides are TGTGCCAGCAGACAGCTTAATGGGCCTACCTACGAGCAGTACTTC. Translating gives CASRQLNGPTYEQYF.